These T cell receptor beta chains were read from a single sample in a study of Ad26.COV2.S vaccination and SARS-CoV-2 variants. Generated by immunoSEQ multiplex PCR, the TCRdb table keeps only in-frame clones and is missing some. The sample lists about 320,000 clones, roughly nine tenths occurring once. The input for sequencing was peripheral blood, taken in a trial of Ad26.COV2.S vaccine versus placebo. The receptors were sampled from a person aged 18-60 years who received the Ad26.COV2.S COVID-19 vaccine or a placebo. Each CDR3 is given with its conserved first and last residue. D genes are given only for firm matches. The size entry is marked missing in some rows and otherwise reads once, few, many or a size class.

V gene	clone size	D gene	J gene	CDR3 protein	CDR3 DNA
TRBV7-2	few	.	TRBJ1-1	CASSLTIREAFF	TGTGCCAGCAGCTTAACGATTCGAGAAGCTTTCTTT
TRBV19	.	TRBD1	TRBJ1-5	CASSNGQGVRQPQHF	TGTGCCAGTAGTAACGGACAGGGGGTTCGTCAGCCCCAGCATTTT
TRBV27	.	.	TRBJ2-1	CASSLWAQAPRSGAEQFF	TGTGCCAGCAGTTTATGGGCCCAGGCTCCAAGAAGTGGGGCTGAGCAGTTCTTC
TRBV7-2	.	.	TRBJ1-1	CASRTDPAGTEAFF	TGTGCCAGCAGAACCGACCCCGCGGGCACTGAAGCTTTCTTT
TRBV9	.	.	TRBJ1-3	CASSVGRGSGNTIYF	TGTGCCAGCAGCGTAGGGAGGGGCTCTGGAAACACCATATATTTT
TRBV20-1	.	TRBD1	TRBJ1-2	CSASEGEQGYGYTF	TGCAGTGCTAGTGAAGGGGAACAGGGGTACGGCTACACCTTC
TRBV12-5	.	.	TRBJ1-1	CASGLPMGDAVTEAFF	TGTGCTAGTGGTTTGCCAATGGGAGATGCGGTAACTGAAGCTTTCTTT
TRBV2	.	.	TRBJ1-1	CASSILTANTEAFF	TGTGCCAGCAGTATTCTTACAGCGAACACTGAAGCTTTCTTT
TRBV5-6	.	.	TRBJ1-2	CASSLAGPANYGYTF	TGTGCCAGCAGCTTGGCCGGCCCGGCTAACTATGGCTACACCTTC
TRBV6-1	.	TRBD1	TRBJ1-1	CASSDLGQVVTEAFF	TGTGCCAGCAGTGACCTGGGACAGGTAGTTACTGAAGCTTTCTTT
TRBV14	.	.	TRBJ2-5	CASSHSVETQYF	TGTGCCAGCAGCCACAGTGTAGAGACCCAGTACTTC